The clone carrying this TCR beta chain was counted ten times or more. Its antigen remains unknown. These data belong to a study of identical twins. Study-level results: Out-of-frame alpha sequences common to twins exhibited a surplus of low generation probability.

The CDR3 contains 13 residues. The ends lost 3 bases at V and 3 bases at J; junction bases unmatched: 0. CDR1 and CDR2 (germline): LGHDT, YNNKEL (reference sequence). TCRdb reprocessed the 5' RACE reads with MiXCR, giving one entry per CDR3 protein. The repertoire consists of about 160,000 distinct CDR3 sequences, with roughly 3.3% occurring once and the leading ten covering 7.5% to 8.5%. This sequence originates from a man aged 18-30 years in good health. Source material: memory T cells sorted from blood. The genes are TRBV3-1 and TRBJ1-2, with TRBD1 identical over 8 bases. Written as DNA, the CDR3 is TGTGCCAGCAGCCAGGGACAGGACTATGGCTACACCTTC. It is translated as CASSQGQDYGYTF.